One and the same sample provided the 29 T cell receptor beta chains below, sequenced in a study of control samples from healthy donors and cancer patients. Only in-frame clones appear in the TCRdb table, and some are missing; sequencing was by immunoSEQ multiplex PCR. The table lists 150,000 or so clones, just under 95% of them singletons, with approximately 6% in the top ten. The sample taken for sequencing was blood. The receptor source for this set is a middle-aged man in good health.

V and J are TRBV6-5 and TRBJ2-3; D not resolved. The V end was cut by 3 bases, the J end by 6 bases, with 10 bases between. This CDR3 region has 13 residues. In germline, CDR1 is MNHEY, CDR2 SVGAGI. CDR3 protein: CASSYGPGDTQYF. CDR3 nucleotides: TGTGCCAGCAGTTATGGGCCGGGTGATACGCAGTATTTT.

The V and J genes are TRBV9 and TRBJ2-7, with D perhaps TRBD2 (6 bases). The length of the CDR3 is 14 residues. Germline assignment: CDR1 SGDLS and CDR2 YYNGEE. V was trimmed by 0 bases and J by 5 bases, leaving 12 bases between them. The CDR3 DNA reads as TGTGCCAGCAGCGTAGGGGCCGGGGGTGACGAGCAGTACTTC. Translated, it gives CASSVGAGGDEQYF.

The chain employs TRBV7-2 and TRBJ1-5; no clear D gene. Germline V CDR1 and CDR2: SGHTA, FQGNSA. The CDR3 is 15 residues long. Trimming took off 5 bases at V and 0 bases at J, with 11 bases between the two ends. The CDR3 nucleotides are TGTGCCAGCAGCGCCGAAAGGAATAGCAATCAGCCCCAGCATTTT. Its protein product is CASSAERNSNQPQHF.

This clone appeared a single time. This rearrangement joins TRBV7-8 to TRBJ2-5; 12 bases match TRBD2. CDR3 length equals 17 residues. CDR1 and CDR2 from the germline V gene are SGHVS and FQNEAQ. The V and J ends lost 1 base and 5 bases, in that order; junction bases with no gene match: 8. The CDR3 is CASSLVPSGGASETQYF. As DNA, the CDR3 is TGTGCCAGCAGCTTAGTGCCTAGCGGGGGGGCATCGGAGACCCAGTACTTC.

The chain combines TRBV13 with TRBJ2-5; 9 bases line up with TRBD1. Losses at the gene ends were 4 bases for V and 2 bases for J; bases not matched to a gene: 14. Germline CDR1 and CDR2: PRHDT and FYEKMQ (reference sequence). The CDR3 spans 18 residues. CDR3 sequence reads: CASSSPWGQGSSQETQYF. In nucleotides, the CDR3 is TGTGCCAGCAGCTCGCCGTGGGGACAGGGTTCCTCTCAAGAGACCCAGTACTTC.

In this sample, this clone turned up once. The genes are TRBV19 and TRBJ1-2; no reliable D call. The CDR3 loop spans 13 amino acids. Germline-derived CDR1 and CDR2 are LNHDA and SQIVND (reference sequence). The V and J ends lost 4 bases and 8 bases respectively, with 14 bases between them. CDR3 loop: CASSRVLVAGYTF. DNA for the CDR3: TGTGCCAGTAGTAGGGTACTGGTTGCGGGCTACACCTTC. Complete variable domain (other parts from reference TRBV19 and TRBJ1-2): DGGITQSPKYLFRKEGQNVTLSCEQNLNHDAMYWYRQDPGQGLRLIYYSQIVNDFQKGDIAEGYSVSREKKESFPLTVTSAQKNPTAFYLCASSRVLVAGYTFGSGTRLTVV.

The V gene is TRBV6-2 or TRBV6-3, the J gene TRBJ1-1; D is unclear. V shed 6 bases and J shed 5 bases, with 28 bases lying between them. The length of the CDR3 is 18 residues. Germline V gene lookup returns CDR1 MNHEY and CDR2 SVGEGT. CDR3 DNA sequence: TGTGCCAGCAGCTCCCAAACCCGACTCACTGAGAAGAGTACTGAAGCTTTCTTT. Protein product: CASSSQTRLTEKSTEAFF.

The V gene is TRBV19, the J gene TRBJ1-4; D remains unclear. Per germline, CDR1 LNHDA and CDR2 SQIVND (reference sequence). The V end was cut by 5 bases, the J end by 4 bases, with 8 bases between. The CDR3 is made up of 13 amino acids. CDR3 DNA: TGTGCCAGTAGTCAATCCCTTAATGAAAAACTGTTTTTT. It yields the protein CASSQSLNEKLFF.

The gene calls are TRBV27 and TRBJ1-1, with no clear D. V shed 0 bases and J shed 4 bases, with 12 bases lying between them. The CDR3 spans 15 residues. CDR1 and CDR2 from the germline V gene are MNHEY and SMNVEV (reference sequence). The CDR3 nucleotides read TGTGCCAGCAGTTTATCTGGGGTTGGGAGCACTGAAGCTTTCTTT. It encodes CASSLSGVGSTEAFF.

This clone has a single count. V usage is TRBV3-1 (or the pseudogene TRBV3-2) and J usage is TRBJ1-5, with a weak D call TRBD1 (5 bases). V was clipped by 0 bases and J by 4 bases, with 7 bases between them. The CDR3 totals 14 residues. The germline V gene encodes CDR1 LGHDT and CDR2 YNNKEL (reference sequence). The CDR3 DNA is TGTGCCAGCAGCCAAGAGGACACGAATCAGCCCCAGCATTTT. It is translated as CASSQEDTNQPQHF.

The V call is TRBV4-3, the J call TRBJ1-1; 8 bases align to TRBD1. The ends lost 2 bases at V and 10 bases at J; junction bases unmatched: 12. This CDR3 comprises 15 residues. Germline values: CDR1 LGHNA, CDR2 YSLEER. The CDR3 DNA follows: TGCGCCAGCAGCCAACTTATAGACAGGGGACGGGGAGCTTTCTTT. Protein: CASSQLIDRGRGAFF.

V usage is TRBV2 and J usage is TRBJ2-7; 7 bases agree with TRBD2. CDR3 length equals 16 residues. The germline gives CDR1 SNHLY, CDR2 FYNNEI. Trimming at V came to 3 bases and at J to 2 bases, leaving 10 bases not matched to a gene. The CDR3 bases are TGTGCCAGCAGTGACCCGAGCGGGGTTTACGCCTACGAGCAGTACTTC. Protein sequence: CASSDPSGVYAYEQYF.

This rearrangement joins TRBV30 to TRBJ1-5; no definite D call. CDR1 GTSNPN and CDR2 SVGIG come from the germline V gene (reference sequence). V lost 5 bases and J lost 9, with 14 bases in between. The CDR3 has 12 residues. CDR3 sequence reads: CAWSLGEGPQHF. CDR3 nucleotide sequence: TGTGCCTGGTCTCTTGGGGAGGGGCCCCAGCATTTT.

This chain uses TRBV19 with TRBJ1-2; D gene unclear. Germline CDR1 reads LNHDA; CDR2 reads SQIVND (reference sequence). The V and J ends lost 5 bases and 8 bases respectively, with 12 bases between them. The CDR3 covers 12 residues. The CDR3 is CASSPAGSGYTF. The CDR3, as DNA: TGTGCCAGTAGTCCAGCAGGCAGCGGCTACACCTTC.

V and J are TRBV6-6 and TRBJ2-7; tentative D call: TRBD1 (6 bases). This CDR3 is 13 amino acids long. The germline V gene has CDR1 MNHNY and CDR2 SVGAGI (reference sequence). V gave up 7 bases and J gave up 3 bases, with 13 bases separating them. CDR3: CASTQLQGYEQYF. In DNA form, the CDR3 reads TGTGCCAGCACCCAATTACAGGGCTACGAGCAGTACTTC.

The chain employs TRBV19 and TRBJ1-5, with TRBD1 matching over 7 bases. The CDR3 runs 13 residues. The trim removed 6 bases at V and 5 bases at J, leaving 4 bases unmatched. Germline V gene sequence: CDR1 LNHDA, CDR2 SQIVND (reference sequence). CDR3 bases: TGTGCCAGTAGGGACAGGTCCCATCAGCCCCAGCATTTT. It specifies CASRDRSHQPQHF.

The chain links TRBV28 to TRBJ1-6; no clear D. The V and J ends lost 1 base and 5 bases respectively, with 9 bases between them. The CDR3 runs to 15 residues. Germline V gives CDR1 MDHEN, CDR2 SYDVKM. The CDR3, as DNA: TGTGCCAGCAGTTTATTAAGCCAAGATAATTCACCCCTCCACTTT. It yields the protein CASSLLSQDNSPLHF.

The CDR3, as DNA: TGTGCCAGCAGTCAAATCACAGGGACGGGTAATTCACCCCTCCACTTT. Its protein product is CASSQITGTGNSPLHF. The rearrangement links TRBV27 to TRBJ1-6; D is perhaps TRBD1 (6 bases). The CDR3 totals 16 residues. The germline V and J ends were trimmed by 5 bases and 6 bases, with 17 bases remaining between them. The germline gives CDR1 MNHEY, CDR2 SMNVEV (reference sequence).

CDR3 amino acids: CASSSGQYTEAFF. The DNA of the CDR3 is TGCGCCAGCAGCTCAGGACAGTACACTGAAGCTTTCTTT. V gene TRBV5-1 combines with J gene TRBJ1-1, with D possibly being TRBD1 (6 bases). Germline V gives CDR1 SGHRS, CDR2 YFSETQ. Trimming took 3 bases from V and 3 from J, leaving 9 bases between them. CDR3 length: 13 amino acids.

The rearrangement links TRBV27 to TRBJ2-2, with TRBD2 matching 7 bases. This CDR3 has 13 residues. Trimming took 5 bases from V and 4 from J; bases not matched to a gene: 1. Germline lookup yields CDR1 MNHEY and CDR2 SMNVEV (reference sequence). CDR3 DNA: TGTGCCAGCAGTAAGCGGGGCACCGGGGAGCTGTTTTTT. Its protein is CASSKRGTGELFF.

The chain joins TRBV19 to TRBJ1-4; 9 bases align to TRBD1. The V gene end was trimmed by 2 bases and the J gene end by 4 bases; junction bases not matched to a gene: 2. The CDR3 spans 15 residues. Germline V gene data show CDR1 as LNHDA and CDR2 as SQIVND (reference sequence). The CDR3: CASSIRDRDNEKLFF. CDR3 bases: TGTGCCAGTAGTATACGGGACAGGGATAATGAAAAACTGTTTTTT.

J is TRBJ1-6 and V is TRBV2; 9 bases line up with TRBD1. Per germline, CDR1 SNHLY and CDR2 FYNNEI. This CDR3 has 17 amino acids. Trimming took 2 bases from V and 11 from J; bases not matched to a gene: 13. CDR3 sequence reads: CASSEFFYRGRGAPLHF. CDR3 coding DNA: TGTGCCAGCAGTGAATTCTTCTACAGGGGGCGCGGGGCACCCCTCCACTTT.

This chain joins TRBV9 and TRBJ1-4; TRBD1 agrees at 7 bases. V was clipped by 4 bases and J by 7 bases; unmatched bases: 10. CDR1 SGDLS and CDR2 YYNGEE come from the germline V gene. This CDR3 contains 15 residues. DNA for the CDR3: TGTGCCAGCAGCCGGGACGGCAGGGGGAGTGAAAAACTGTTTTTT. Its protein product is CASSRDGRGSEKLFF.

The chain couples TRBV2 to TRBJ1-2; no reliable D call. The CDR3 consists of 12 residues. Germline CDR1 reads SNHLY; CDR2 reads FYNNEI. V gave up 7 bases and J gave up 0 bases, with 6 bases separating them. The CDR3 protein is CASTRANYGYTF. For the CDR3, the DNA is TGTGCCAGCACACGAGCTAACTATGGCTACACCTTC.

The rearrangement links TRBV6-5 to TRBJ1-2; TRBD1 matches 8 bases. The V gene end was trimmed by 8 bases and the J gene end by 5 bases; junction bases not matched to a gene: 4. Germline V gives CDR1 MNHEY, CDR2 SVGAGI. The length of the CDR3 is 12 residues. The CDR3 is CASARQGYGYTF. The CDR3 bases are TGTGCCAGCGCCAGACAGGGGTATGGCTACACCTTC.

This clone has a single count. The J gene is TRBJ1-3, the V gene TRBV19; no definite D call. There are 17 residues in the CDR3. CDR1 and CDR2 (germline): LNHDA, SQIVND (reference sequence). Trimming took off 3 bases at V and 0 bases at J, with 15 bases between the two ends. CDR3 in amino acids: CASSIDGLGGSGNTIYF. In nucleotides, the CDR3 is TGTGCCAGTAGTATCGATGGCCTAGGTGGCTCTGGAAACACCATATATTTT.

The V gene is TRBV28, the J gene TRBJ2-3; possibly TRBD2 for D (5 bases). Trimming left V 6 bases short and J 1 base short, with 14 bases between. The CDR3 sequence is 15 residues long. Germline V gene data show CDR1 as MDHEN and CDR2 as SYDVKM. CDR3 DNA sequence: TGTGCCAGCAGCCTACTAGAGCTGGGCACAGATACGCAGTATTTT. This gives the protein CASSLLELGTDTQYF. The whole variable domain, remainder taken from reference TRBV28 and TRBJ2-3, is DVKVTQSSRYLVKRTGEKVFLECVQDMDHENMFWYRQDPGLGLRLIYFSYDVKMKEKGDIPEGYSVSREKKERFSLILESASTNQTSMYLCASSLLELGTDTQYFGPGTRLTVL.

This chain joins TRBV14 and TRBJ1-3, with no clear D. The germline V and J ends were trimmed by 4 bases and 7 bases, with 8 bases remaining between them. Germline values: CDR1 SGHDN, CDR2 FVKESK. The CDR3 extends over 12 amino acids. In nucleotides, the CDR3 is TGTGCCAGCAGCCCTAAAAGGAACACCATATATTTT. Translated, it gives CASSPKRNTIYF.

The CDR3: CASSSDASGGAYEQYF. The CDR3 nucleotides are TGTGCCAGCAGCTCCGACGCTAGCGGGGGGGCCTACGAGCAGTACTTC. The genes are TRBV7-2 and TRBJ2-7, with 12 bases fitting TRBD2. J was trimmed by 2 bases and V by 4 bases; bases with no gene match: 6. Germline assignment: CDR1 SGHTA and CDR2 FQGNSA. This CDR3 region has 16 residues.